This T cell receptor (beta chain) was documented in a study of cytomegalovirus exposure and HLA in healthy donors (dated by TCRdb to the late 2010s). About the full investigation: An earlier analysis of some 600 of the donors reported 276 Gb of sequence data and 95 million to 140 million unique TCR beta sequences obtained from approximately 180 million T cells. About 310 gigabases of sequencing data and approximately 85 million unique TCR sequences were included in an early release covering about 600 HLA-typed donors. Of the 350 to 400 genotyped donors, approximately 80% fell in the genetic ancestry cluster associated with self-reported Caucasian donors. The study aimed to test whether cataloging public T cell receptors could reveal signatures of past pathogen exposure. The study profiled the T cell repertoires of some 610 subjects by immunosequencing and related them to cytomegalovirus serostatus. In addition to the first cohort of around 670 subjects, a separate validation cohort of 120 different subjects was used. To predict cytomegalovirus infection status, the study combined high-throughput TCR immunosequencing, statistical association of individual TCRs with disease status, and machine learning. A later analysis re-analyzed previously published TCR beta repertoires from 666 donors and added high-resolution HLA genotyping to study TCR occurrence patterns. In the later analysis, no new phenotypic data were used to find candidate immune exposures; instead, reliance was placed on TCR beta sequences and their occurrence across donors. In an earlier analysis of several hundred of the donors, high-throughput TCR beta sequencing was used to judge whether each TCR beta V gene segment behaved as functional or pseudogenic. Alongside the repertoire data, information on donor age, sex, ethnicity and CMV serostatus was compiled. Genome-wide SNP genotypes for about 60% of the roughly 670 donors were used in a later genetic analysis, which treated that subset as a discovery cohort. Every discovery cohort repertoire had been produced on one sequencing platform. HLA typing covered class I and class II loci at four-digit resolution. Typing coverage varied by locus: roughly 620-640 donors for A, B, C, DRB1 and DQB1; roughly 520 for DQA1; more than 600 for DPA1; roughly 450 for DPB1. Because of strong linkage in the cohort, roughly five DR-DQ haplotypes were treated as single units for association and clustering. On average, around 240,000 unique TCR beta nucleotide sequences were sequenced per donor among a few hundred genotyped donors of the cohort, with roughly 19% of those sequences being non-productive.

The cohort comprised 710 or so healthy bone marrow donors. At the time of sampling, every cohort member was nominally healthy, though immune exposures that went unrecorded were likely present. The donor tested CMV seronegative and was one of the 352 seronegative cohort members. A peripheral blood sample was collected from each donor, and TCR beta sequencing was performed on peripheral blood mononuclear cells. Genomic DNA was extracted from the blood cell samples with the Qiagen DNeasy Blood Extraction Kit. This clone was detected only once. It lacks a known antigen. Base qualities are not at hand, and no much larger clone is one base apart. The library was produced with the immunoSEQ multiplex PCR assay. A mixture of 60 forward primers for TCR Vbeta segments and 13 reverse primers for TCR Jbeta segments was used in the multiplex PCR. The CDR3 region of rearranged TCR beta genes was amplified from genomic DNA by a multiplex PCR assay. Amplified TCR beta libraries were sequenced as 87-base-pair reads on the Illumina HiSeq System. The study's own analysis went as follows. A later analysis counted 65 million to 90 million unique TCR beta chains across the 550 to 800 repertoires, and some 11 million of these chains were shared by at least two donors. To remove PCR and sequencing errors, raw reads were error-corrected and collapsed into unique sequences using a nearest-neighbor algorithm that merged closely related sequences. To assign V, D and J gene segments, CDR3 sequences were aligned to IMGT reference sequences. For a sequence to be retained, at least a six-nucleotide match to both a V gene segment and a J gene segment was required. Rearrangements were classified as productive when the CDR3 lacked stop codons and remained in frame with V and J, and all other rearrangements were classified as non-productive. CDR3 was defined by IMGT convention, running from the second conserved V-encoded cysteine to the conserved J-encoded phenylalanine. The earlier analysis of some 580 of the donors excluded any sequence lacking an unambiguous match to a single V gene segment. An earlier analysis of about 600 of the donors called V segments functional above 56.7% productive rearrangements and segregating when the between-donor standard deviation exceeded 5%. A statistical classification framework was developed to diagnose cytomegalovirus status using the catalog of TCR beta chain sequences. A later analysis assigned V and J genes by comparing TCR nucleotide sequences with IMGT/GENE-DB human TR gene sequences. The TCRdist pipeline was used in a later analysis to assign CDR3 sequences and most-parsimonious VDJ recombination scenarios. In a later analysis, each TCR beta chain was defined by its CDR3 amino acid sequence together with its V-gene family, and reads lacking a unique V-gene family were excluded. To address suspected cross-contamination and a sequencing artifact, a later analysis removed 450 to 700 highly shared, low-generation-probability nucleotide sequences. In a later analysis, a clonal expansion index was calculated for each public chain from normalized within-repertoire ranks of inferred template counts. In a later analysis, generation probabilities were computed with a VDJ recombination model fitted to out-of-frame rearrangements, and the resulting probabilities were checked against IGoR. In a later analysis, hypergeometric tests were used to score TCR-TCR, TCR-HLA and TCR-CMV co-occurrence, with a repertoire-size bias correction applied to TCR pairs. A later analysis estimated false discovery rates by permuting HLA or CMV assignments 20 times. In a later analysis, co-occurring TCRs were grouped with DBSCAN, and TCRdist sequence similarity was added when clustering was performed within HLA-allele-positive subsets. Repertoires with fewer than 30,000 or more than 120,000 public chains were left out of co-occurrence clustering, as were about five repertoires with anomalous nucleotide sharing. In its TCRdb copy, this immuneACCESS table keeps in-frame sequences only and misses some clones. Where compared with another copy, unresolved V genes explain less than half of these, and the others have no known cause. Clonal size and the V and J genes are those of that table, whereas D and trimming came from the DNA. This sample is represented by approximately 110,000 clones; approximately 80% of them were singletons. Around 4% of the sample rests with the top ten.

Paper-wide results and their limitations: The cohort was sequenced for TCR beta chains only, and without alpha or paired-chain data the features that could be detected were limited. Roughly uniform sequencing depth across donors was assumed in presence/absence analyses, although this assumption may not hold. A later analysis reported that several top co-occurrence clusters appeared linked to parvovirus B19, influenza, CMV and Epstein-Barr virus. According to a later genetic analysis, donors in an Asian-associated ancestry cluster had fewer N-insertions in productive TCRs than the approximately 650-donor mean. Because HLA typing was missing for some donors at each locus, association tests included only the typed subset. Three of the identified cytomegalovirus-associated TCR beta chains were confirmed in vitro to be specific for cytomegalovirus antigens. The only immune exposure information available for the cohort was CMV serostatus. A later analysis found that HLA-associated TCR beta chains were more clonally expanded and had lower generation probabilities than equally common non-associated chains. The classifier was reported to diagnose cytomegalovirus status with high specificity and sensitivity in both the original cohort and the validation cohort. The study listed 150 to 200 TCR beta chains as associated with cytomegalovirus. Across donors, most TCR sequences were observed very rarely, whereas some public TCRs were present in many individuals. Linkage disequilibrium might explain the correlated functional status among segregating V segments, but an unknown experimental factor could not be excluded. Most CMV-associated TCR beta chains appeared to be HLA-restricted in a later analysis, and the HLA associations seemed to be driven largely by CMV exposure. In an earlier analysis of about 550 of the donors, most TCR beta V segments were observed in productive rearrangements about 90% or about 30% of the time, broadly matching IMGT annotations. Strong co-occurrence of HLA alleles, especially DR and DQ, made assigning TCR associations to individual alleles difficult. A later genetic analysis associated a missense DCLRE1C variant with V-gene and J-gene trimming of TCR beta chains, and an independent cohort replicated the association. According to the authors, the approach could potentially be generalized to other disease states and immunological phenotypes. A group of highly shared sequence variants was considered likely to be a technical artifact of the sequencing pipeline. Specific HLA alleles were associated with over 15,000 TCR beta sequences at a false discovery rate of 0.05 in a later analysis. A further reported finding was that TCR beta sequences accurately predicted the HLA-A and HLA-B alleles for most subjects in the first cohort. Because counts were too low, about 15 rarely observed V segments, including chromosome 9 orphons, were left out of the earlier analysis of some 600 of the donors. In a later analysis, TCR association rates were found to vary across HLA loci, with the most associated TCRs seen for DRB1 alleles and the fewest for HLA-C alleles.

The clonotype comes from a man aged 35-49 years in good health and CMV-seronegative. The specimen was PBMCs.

The CDR3 protein sequence reads: CASNSQGNEKLFF. The nucleotides read TGTGCCAGCAATTCTCAGGGGAATGAAAAACTGTTTTTT. The chain is encoded by TRBV5-4 joined to TRBJ1-4, with a weak D call of TRBD1 (6 bases match). The germline V gene encodes CDR1 SGHNT and CDR2 YYREEE (reference sequence). CDR3 length: 13 amino acids, cysteine to phenylalanine. Only the CDR3 DNA is retained, 39 bases long and in frame from the first base. Cut back by 6 bases and 5 bases, the V and J ends lie 11 bases apart. The full variable domain, with segments outside the CDR3 supplied by the reference TRBV5-4 and TRBJ1-4 proteins, appears as ETGVTQSPTHLIKTRGQQVTLRCSSQSGHNTVSWYQQALGQGPQFIFQYYREEENGRGNFPPRFSGLQFPNYSSELNVNALELDDSALYLCASNSQGNEKLFFGSGTQLSVL.